These 6 T cell receptor beta chains were all obtained from the same sample, sequenced in a study of OX40 agonist ivuxolimab in advanced cancers. The library was obtained by the immunoSEQ multiplex PCR assay. Drawn from immuneACCESS, this table holds only the in-frame rearrangements with V and J called that TCRdb kept. Clones are partly lost; checked studies trace under half to an unresolved V gene and leave the rest unexplained. Across this sample there are about 70,000 clones, with more than 80% seen only once. The biggest ten clones account for over 0.95% of the sample. Sequenced material: CD4+ or CD8+ T cells sorted from blood, taken in a trial of the OX40 agonist ivuxolimab. The source of these receptors is an adult with an advanced solid tumor such as melanoma, head and neck, liver or kidney cancer.

Ten or more counts support this clone. V usage is TRBV19 and J usage is TRBJ2-5; 15 nucleotides match TRBD2. Losses at the gene ends were 1 base for V and 4 bases for J; bases not matched to a gene: 7. Germline V CDR1 and CDR2: LNHDA, SQIVND (reference sequence). The CDR3 runs 18 residues. CDR3 residues: CASSIGRTSGGAVETQYF. As DNA, the CDR3 is TGTGCCAGTAGTATAGGGAGGACTAGCGGGGGGGCGGTAGAGACCCAGTACTTC. Drawing the rest from reference TRBV19 and TRBJ2-5, the complete variable domain is DGGITQSPKYLFRKEGQNVTLSCEQNLNHDAMYWYRQDPGQGLRLIYYSQIVNDFQKGDIAEGYSVSREKKESFPLTVTSAQKNPTAFYLCASSIGRTSGGAVETQYFGPGTRLLVL.

The gene calls are TRBV2 and TRBJ1-2, with D perhaps TRBD1 (6 bases). The V gene lost 6 bases and the J gene lost 10 bases, with 12 bases spanning the gap. Germline CDR1 SNHLY, CDR2 FYNNEI. The CDR3 covers 11 residues. CDR3 nucleotide sequence: TGTGCCAGCAGGTGGCAGGGGATCTACACCTTC. Protein product: CASRWQGIYTF.

The J gene is TRBJ2-7, the V gene TRBV28, with a possible D match to TRBD1 (6 bases). Germline assignment: CDR1 MDHEN and CDR2 SYDVKM. CDR3 length equals 13 residues. Trimming left V 5 bases short and J 5 bases short, with 13 bases between. The CDR3 reads CASSGTRRDEQYF. The CDR3 DNA reads TGTGCCAGCAGTGGGACAAGGCGGGACGAGCAGTACTTC.

This clone was recorded a few times. Other DNA sequences in the sample encode the same CDR3. The chain couples TRBV9 to TRBJ1-2, with no clear D. CDR3 length: 14 residues. Trimming shortened V by 0 bases and J by 4 bases, and 10 bases separated the two germline ends. Germline V gene data show CDR1 as SGDLS and CDR2 as YYNGEE. The CDR3 is CASSVATGFYGYTF. Here the CDR3 DNA reads TGTGCCAGCAGCGTAGCTACCGGATTCTATGGCTACACCTTC.

The genes are TRBV6-5 and TRBJ1-1, with TRBD1 identical over 10 bases. Losses at the gene ends were 2 bases for V and 3 bases for J; bases not matched to a gene: 6. The CDR3 is 16 residues long. Germline CDR1 MNHEY, CDR2 SVGAGI. DNA of the CDR3: TGTGCCAGCAGTTACCTAAGGACAGGGGGGGACACTGAAGCTTTCTTT. Amino acid sequence: CASSYLRTGGDTEAFF.

This rearrangement joins TRBV7-2 to TRBJ2-1; 9 bases match TRBD2. Germline values: CDR1 SGHTA, CDR2 FQGNSA. The CDR3 sequence is 17 residues long. J was trimmed by 5 bases and V by 7 bases; bases with no gene match: 15. CDR3 sequence (DNA): TGTGCCAGCAACTCGACAACCGGGACTAGCCGACACAATGAGCAGTTCTTC. Encoded protein: CASNSTTGTSRHNEQFF.